This entry describes one T cell receptor (beta chain). Its antigen is unidentified. Measured with immunoSEQ multiplex PCR; TCRdb has only the in-frame clones, and not every one. Of 200,000 or so clones in the sample, roughly 73% are singletons; the top ten hold approximately 10%. This sample was taken from a study of cytotoxic CD8 clonotypes in ibrutinib-treated CLL. Study-level findings and limits: At ibrutinib response, clonality increased, and at progression it declined back toward baseline. Baseline-level clonality went beyond age-matched healthy donors and moved in step with circulating CD8+ T-cell counts.

V dropped 1 base and J dropped 5; count of bases not matched to a gene: 10. Germline CDR1 SGHRS, CDR2 YFSETQ. This CDR3 comprises 16 residues. The chain combines TRBV5-1 with TRBJ2-5; 8 nucleotides match TRBD1. The source was PBMCs, collected after 12 months of ibrutinib treatment. This receptor was taken from a human donor with chronic lymphocytic leukemia. The CDR3 bases are TGCGCCAGCAGCTTGAGCCCCGGACAGGGTTGGGAGACCCAGTACTTC. Its protein product is CASSLSPGQGWETQYF. Supplemented by reference TRBV5-1 and TRBJ2-5, the full variable domain reads KAGVTQTPRYLIKTRGQQVTLSCSPISGHRSVSWYQQTPGQGLQFLFEYFSETQRNKGNFPGRFSGRQFSNSRSEMNVSTLELGDSALYLCASSLSPGQGWETQYFGPGTRLLVL.